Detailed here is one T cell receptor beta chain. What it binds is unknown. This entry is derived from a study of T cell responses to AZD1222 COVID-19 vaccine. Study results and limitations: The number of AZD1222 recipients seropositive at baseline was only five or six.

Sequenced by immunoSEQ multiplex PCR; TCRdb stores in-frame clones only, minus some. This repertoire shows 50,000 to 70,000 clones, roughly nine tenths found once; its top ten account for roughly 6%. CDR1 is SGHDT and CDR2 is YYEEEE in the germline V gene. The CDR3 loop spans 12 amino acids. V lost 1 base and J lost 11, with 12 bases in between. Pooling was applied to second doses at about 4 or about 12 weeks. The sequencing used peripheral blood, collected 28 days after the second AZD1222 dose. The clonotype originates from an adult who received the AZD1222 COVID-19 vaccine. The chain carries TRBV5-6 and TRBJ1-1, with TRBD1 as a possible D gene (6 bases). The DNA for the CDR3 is TGTGCCAGCAGCTTGTCCGTAGGGGGGGCTTTCTTT. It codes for CASSLSVGGAFF.